These T cell receptor beta chains were read from a single sample in a study of T cells in Graves' hyperthyroidism and ophthalmopathy. MiXCR, run by TCRdb on the multiplex PCR reads, gives a single entry per CDR3 protein. The sample consists of fewer than 650,000 distinct CDR3 sequences, 13% to 15% of them appearing once. The source material was blood. Receptors were obtained from a woman between 18 and 30 years old with Graves' ophthalmopathy. Both conserved end residues are part of each CDR3. D genes are given only for firm matches. The size field is filled for only some rows; it gives once, few, many or a size class.

cdr3_aa	cdr3_nt	d_call	clone_size	v_call	j_call
CASSLWGGVTEAFF	TGTGCCAGCAGCTTATGGGGGGGGGTCACTGAAGCTTTCTTT	NA	few	TRBV7-9	TRBJ1-1
CSAGAWQNTGELFF	TGCAGTGCTGGAGCCTGGCAGAACACCGGGGAGCTGTTTTTT	NA	once	TRBV20-1	TRBJ2-2
CAAKGTADYEQYF	TGTGCCGCGAAGGGGACAGCGGACTACGAGCAGTACTTC	TRBD1	many	TRBV27	TRBJ2-7
CASSKTEAGELFF	TGTGCCAGCAGCAAAACAGAGGCCGGGGAGCTGTTTTTT	NA	few	TRBV12-3/TRBV12-4	TRBJ2-2
CASSGGLAGREQYF	TGTGCCAGCAGCGGGGGGCTAGCGGGACGCGAGCAGTACTTC	TRBD2	NA	TRBV28	TRBJ2-7
CASSPEGLRETQYF	TGTGCCAGCTCACCTGAGGGACTACGAGAGACCCAGTACTTC	TRBD2	many	TRBV18	TRBJ2-5
CAWRGQGIQYGYTF	TGTGCCTGGAGGGGGCAGGGGATTCAGTATGGCTACACCTTC	NA	many	TRBV30	TRBJ1-2
CATSDPWTGGTTFF	TGTGCCACCAGTGACCCCTGGACAGGGGGAACGACTTTCTTT	TRBD1	many	TRBV24-1	TRBJ1-1
CASSPIAENNEQFF	TGTGCCAGCAGCCCCATAGCGGAAAACAATGAGCAGTTCTTC	NA	many	TRBV7-2	TRBJ2-1
CASKVISLGAPLHF	TGTGCCAGCAAAGTCATTTCCCTAGGGGCACCCCTCCACTTT	NA	many	TRBV28	TRBJ1-6
CASSQDLAGKNIQYF	TGTGCCAGCAGCCAAGATCTAGCGGGCAAAAACATTCAGTACTTC	TRBD2	many	TRBV3-1	TRBJ2-4
CASRHRDRDEQYF	TGTGCCAGCAGGCACCGGGACAGGGACGAGCAGTACTTC	TRBD1	many	TRBV11-2	TRBJ2-7
CASSFSRGGGYTF	TGTGCCAGCAGTTTTTCCAGGGGCGGTGGCTACACCTTC	NA	NA	TRBV12-3/TRBV12-4	TRBJ1-2
CASSLEASGGYNEQFF	TGCGCCAGCAGCTTGGAGGCTAGCGGAGGGTACAATGAGCAGTTCTTC	TRBD2	few	TRBV5-1	TRBJ2-1
CATSDLGPGELFF	TGTGCCACCAGTGATTTGGGTCCCGGGGAGCTGTTTTTT	NA	many	TRBV24-1	TRBJ2-2
CSASDRGMTEALF	TGCAGTGCTAGTGACAGGGGTATGACTGAAGCTCTCTTT	TRBD1	NA	TRBV20-1	TRBJ1-1
CASSKGTAGSYEQYF	TGTGCCAGCAGTAAGGGGACAGCTGGCTCCTACGAGCAGTACTTC	TRBD1	many	TRBV28	TRBJ2-7
CASSQGQGTSNEAFF	TGTGCCAGCAGCCAAGGGCAGGGTACCTCCAATGAAGCTTTCTTT	NA	few	TRBV4-2	TRBJ1-1
CATRGQNNSPLHF	TGTGCCACCCGGGGGCAGAATAATTCACCCCTCCACTTT	NA	few	TRBV6-1	TRBJ1-6
CASSVRGAPYNEQFF	TGTGCCAGCAGCGTAAGGGGGGCTCCTTACAATGAGCAGTTCTTC	NA	many	TRBV9	TRBJ2-1
CASSQTQGRYGYTF	TGTGCCAGCTCCCAAACCCAGGGTCGCTATGGCTACACCTTC	NA	many	TRBV27	TRBJ1-2
CASSPWTGDTDTQYF	TGTGCCAGCAGCCCCTGGACAGGGGACACAGATACGCAGTATTTT	TRBD1	many	TRBV3-1	TRBJ2-3
CSARGALTGSRLARETQYF	TGCAGTGCTAGAGGGGCCCTCACAGGGAGTAGGCTAGCACGAGAGACCCAGTACTTC	NA	many	TRBV20-1	TRBJ2-5
CASSLSATGVWDQPQHF	TGTGCCAGCAGTTTATCGGCGACAGGGGTATGGGATCAGCCCCAGCATTTT	TRBD1	few	TRBV27	TRBJ1-5
CATHPPVRVDGYTF	TGTGCCACCCATCCACCGGTTCGGGTCGATGGCTACACCTTC	NA	many	TRBV6-1	TRBJ1-2
CASSLWGSSYNEQFF	TGTGCCAGCAGTTTATGGGGCTCCTCCTACAATGAGCAGTTCTTC	NA	many	TRBV27	TRBJ2-1
CASSLGDRASTGGYTF	TGTGCCAGCAGCCTAGGGGACAGGGCCTCAACGGGAGGCTACACCTTC	TRBD1	NA	TRBV13	TRBJ1-2
CASSQGSGNSYNEQFF	TGCGCCAGCAGCCAGGGTAGCGGGAACTCCTACAATGAGCAGTTCTTC	TRBD2	NA	TRBV4-1	TRBJ2-1
CASSFRTQGAGGETQYF	TGTGCCAGCAGTTTCCGGACCCAGGGGGCGGGGGGAGAGACCCAGTACTTC	NA	many	TRBV28	TRBJ2-5
CASSHGGPRDPVYNEQFF	TGTGCCAGCAGTCACGGTGGCCCCAGGGACCCTGTTTACAATGAGCAGTTCTTC	NA	many	TRBV7-2	TRBJ2-1
CASSPRPPNTEAFF	TGTGCCAGCAGCCCCCGACCTCCGAACACTGAAGCTTTCTTT	NA	many	TRBV7-2	TRBJ1-1
CASSHRDSLTQYF	TGTGCCAGCAGTCACCGGGACAGTCTTACGCAGTATTTT	TRBD1	many	TRBV6-1	TRBJ2-3
CATSDFGTGEVETQYF	TGTGCCACCAGTGATTTTGGGACAGGGGAGGTAGAGACCCAGTACTTC	TRBD1	NA	TRBV24-1	TRBJ2-5
CATSDIMTGDEQYF	TGTGCCACCAGTGATATAATGACGGGTGATGAGCAGTACTTC	NA	many	TRBV24-1	TRBJ2-7
CSVEGGGWDTEAFF	TGCAGCGTTGAAGGCGGGGGATGGGACACTGAAGCTTTCTTT	NA	many	TRBV29-1	TRBJ1-1
CASSLAYTGGGETQYF	TGTGCCAGCAGCTTAGCGTATACAGGGGGCGGAGAGACCCAGTACTTC	TRBD1	NA	TRBV11-3	TRBJ2-5
CASGEATNEKLFF	TGTGCCAGCGGGGAAGCAACTAATGAAAAACTGTTTTTT	NA	few	TRBV28	TRBJ1-4
CATSDLPSSTDTQYF	TGTGCCACCAGTGATTTGCCGTCTAGCACAGATACGCAGTATTTT	NA	NA	TRBV24-1	TRBJ2-3
CASSSGGTGGPLDYEQYF	TGCGCCAGCAGCAGCGGTGGGACAGGGGGCCCTTTAGACTACGAGCAGTACTTC	TRBD1	NA	TRBV5-1	TRBJ2-7
CAWVKGESRFTDTQYF	TGTGCCTGGGTGAAGGGGGAGTCCCGTTTTACAGATACGCAGTATTTT	NA	many	TRBV30	TRBJ2-3
CASSQGEGQGLYNSPLHF	TGCGCCAGCAGCCAAGGTGAGGGACAGGGCCTCTATAATTCACCCCTCCACTTT	TRBD1	NA	TRBV4-1	TRBJ1-6
CASSPGTSGNYNEQFF	TGCGCCAGCAGCCCAGGGACTAGCGGGAATTACAATGAGCAGTTCTTC	TRBD2	many	TRBV5-1	TRBJ2-1
CASRGGAATNEKLFF	TGTGCCAGCAGGGGTGGAGCCGCAACTAATGAAAAACTGTTTTTT	NA	few	TRBV3-1	TRBJ1-4
CASSDGITRYEQYF	TGTGCCAGCAGCGATGGGATTACCCGTTACGAGCAGTACTTC	NA	NA	TRBV13	TRBJ2-7
CAWSVGQYGYTF	TGTGCCTGGAGTGTAGGACAGTATGGCTACACCTTC	NA	many	TRBV30	TRBJ1-2
CASGLETGTDYNEQFF	TGTGCTAGTGGTTTGGAGACCGGGACAGATTACAATGAGCAGTTCTTC	TRBD1	many	TRBV12-5	TRBJ2-1